This TCR beta chain was sequenced for a study of shared clonotypes between healthy human individuals. Here immunoSEQ multiplex PCR was the method, and the copy in TCRdb shows in-frame clones only, minus some. Among over 300,000 clones listed, around nine tenths were seen once. CDR1 is SGHRS and CDR2 is YFSETQ in the germline V gene. V lost 4 bases and J 3 bases, leaving 17 bases between the germline ends. The CDR3 contains 15 residues. The receptor's source is a man aged 18 to 30 in good health. The chain combines TRBV5-1 with TRBJ2-7; D gene uncertain. Sequenced material: memory CD8+ T cells sorted from blood. Regarding subset: CD45RO+ cells pooled with CCR7-negative TemRA cells. This CDR3 is CASSPEALPHYEQYF. CDR3 DNA sequence: TGCGCCAGCAGCCCCGAGGCGCTCCCGCACTACGAGCAGTACTTC.